This TCR beta chain was obtained from a study of blood T cells in healthy people across ages. Study-wide background: Capturing about one barcoded beta molecule per two T cells was achieved by template switching.

Through a sample-barcoded 5' primer and a J-beta primer mix, a second PCR was run for roughly 6 to 12 cycles. TCRdb reanalysed the 5' RACE reads using MiXCR and keeps one entry per CDR3 protein. The data hold more than 1,400,000 distinct CDR3 sequences, with 35% to 45% observed a single time. The sequenced sample consisted of blood. This TCR came from a young woman in good health.

The chain's CDR3 is CATRTSFATDTQYF. The DNA for the CDR3 is TGCGCCACCAGAACTAGTTTCGCGACAGATACGCAGTATTTT. This chain joins TRBV5-1 and TRBJ2-3; perhaps TRBD2 as D (5 bases). In germline, CDR1 is SGHRS, CDR2 YFSETQ. V was trimmed by 9 bases and J by 3 bases, leaving 17 bases between them. The CDR3 has 14 residues.